The entry that follows covers one T cell receptor (beta chain) sequence. Its target is not known. The data originate from a study of a mutant IDH1 vaccine in newly diagnosed glioma. Study in general: Held at week 35, visit V12 was the safety follow-up, and visit V13 followed at week 47. Regarding the study as a whole: Pseudoprogression apparently lacked any relation to changes in top peripheral T cell clonotypes.

Sample time point: week 35, safety follow-up. All doses held 300 ug of mutant IDH1 20-mer peptide, with topical imiquimod. Eight vaccinations went to patients in weeks 1, 3, 5, 7, 11, 15, 19, 23. CDR1 is MNHNY, CDR2 SVGAGI, per germline (reference sequence). The CDR3 runs 12 residues. Trimming left V 6 bases short and J 6 bases short, with 8 bases between. Sequencing was performed with immunoSEQ multiplex PCR; in TCRdb, only in-frame clones are kept and a portion is missing. The table shows tens of thousands of clones, with roughly 74% occurring only once. The clonotype was recovered from a man aged 50-60 years with glioma. The sample was PBMCs, taken from a glioma patient whose treatment included an IDH1 peptide vaccine. V gene TRBV6-6 combines with J gene TRBJ2-2; D assignment may be TRBD1 or TRBD2 (5 bases each). The CDR3 reads CASRGDSGELFF. The CDR3 DNA follows: TGTGCCAGCAGGGGGGATTCCGGGGAGCTGTTTTTT.